This entry lists 3 T cell receptor beta chains sequenced from one sample in a study of identical twins. Each CDR3 protein gets one entry after TCRdb re-called the 5' RACE reads with MiXCR. In the table there are about 500,000 distinct CDR3 sequences, approximately 14% of which are singletons. The sample was also linked to a second study, of yellow fever vaccine responses in identical twins.

Sequenced input: CD4+ T cells sorted from blood. These receptors all stem from a woman aged 18-35 years in good health.

This chain links TRBV5-1 with TRBJ2-5, with unresolved D. Germline-derived CDR1 and CDR2 are SGHRS and YFSETQ. Trimming removed 3 bases from V and 5 bases from J, with 8 bases in between. This CDR3 has 12 residues. CDR3 amino acids: CASSSEWETQYF. CDR3 nucleotide sequence: TGCGCCAGCAGCTCGGAGTGGGAGACCCAGTACTTC.

This clonotype was seen ten or more times. The chain couples TRBV29-1 to TRBJ2-5; TRBD2 might be the D (5 bases). CDR1 is SQVTM, CDR2 ANQGSEA, per germline. Trimming left V 7 bases short and J 1 base short, with 10 bases between. There are 12 residues in the CDR3. As DNA, the CDR3 is TGCAGCGCTGGGAGCCCCCAAGAGACCCAGTACTTC. The encoded protein is CSAGSPQETQYF.

V and J are TRBV25-1 and TRBJ2-1, with 10 bases that match TRBD2. V was pared by 4 bases and J by 7 bases, with 10 bases of the junction left unmatched. The CDR3 runs 16 residues. Germline CDR1 MGHDK, CDR2 SYGVNS. The CDR3, as DNA: TGTGCCAGCAGTGCTACTCTAGCGGGAGTTTCGAATGAGCAGTTCTTC. Translated, it gives CASSATLAGVSNEQFF.